These T cell receptor beta chains were read from a single sample in a study of tumor-infiltrating lymphocytes in primary liver carcinoma. TCRdb re-called the multiplex PCR reads through MiXCR, storing one row per CDR3 protein. Of 150,000 to 200,000 distinct CDR3 sequences in the sample, roughly three fifths were seen once. The specimen sequenced was peripheral blood. The receptor source for this set is a man aged 35 to 55 with primary liver carcinoma and hepatitis B virus infection. The CDR3 runs from the conserved cysteine through the conserved F or W. A D gene is named only where the DNA matches it firmly. Clone size is not always given. Where it is, it says once, few, many or a class for expanded clones.

abundance,d_gene,v_gene,j_gene,CDR3aa,CDR3nt
-,-,TRBV11-2,TRBJ2-7,CASSLGTSDLEQYF,TGTGCCAGCAGCTTAGGGACCAGCGACCTCGAGCAGTACTTC
few,-,TRBV6-5,TRBJ1-5,CASSYGYSNQPQHF,TGTGCCAGCAGTTATGGATATAGCAATCAGCCCCAGCATTTT
-,TRBD2,TRBV7-8,TRBJ2-3,CASSQGLASDTQYF,TGTGCCAGCAGCCAAGGACTAGCATCAGATACGCAGTATTTT
-,TRBD1,TRBV4-2,TRBJ2-7,CSSSQDYGQGSYEQYF,TGTTCCAGCAGCCAAGATTACGGACAGGGTTCCTACGAGCAGTACTTC
-,-,TRBV29-1,TRBJ1-1,CSVESASNTEAFF,TGCAGCGTTGAAAGTGCCTCGAACACTGAAGCTTTCTTT
-,TRBD2,TRBV5-6,TRBJ2-1,CASSSPSGSYNEQFF,TGTGCCAGCAGCTCCCCCAGCGGGAGCTACAATGAGCAGTTCTTC
-,-,TRBV6-1,TRBJ1-3,CASSETPSVNTIYF,TGTGCCAGCAGTGAAACACCCTCTGTAAACACCATATATTTT
-,-,TRBV12-3/TRBV12-4,TRBJ2-2,CASSLVTVELFF,TGTGCCAGCAGTCTCGTTACCGTGGAGCTGTTTTTT
-,-,TRBV11-2,TRBJ1-1,CASSPQARGTEAFF,TGTGCCAGCAGCCCCCAGGCAAGGGGCACTGAAGCTTTCTTT
-,-,TRBV11-2,TRBJ2-2,CASSGRSTGTGELFF,TGTGCCAGCAGCGGGAGGAGTACCGGAACGGGGGAGCTGTTTTTT
few,-,TRBV4-2,TRBJ2-5,CASSPSMVERETQYF,TGTGCCAGCAGCCCAAGCATGGTAGAACGAGAGACCCAGTACTTC
-,TRBD2,TRBV11-2,TRBJ2-1,CASSLSRGLAGSNEQFF,TGTGCCAGCAGCTTAAGTCGGGGACTAGCGGGTTCCAATGAACAGTTCTTC
few,-,TRBV5-4,TRBJ2-2,CASRSNTGELFF,TGTGCCAGCAGGTCGAACACCGGGGAGCTGTTTTTT
few,-,TRBV14,TRBJ2-3,CASSPGPGTDTQYF,TGTGCCAGCAGCCCGGGCCCCGGCACAGATACGCAGTATTTT
few,-,TRBV6-5,TRBJ1-6,CASSPRADSPLHF,TGTGCCAGCAGTCCCAGGGCTGATTCACCCCTCCACTTT
once,-,TRBV10-3,TRBJ1-1,CAISESTAMNTEALF,TGTGCCATCAGTGAGTCGACGGCGATGAACACTGAAGCTCTCTTT
many,-,TRBV11-2,TRBJ2-5,CASSLIGSETQYF,TGTGCCAGCAGCCTAATAGGGTCTGAGACCCAGTACTTC
-,-,TRBV30,TRBJ2-7,CTWSGGMRRDEQYF,TGTACCTGGAGTGGAGGAATGCGGAGGGACGAGCAGTACTTC
-,TRBD1,TRBV20-1,TRBJ1-4,CSARILDRRVTNEKLFF,TGCAGTGCTAGAATTTTGGACAGGCGAGTAACTAATGAAAAACTGTTTTTT
few,-,TRBV5-4,TRBJ1-1,CASSWGVDTEAFF,TGTGCCAGCAGCTGGGGGGTGGACACTGAAGCTTTCTTT
few,TRBD1,TRBV12-3/TRBV12-4,TRBJ2-3,CASSRDRHTDTQYF,TGTGCCAGCAGTCGGGACAGGCACACAGATACGCAGTATTTT
-,-,TRBV28,TRBJ1-1,CASNALGTGPNTEAFF,TGTGCCAGCAACGCCTTGGGAACAGGGCCGAACACTGAAGCTTTCTTT
once,-,TRBV10-3,TRBJ2-5,CVIRSGLYQETQYF,TGTGTCATCAGATCCGGGCTGTACCAAGAGACCCAGTACTTC
-,-,TRBV11-1,TRBJ2-2,CASSLEGNTMELFF,TGTGCCAGCAGCTTAGAGGGGAACACCATGGAGCTGTTTTTT
many,-,TRBV6-5,TRBJ1-1,CASSYDRSTEAFF,TGTGCCAGCAGTTACGACAGGTCAACTGAAGCTTTCTTT
medium-sized,TRBD2,TRBV11-2,TRBJ2-7,CASSREGLYEQYF,TGTGCCAGCAGTAGGGAGGGCCTTTACGAGCAGTACTTC
-,TRBD1,TRBV6-1,TRBJ1-6,CDSSEPDRGNSPLHF,TGTGACAGCAGTGAACCCGACAGGGGTAATTCACCCCTCCACTTT
few,-,TRBV10-3,TRBJ2-3,CAISESLGTASRSTDTQYF,TGTGCCATCAGTGAGTCGCTGGGTACGGCTAGCAGGAGCACAGATACGCAGTATTTT
-,TRBD2,TRBV12-3/TRBV12-4,TRBJ2-2,CASRLAGDAGELFF,TGTGCCAGCAGACTAGCGGGAGACGCCGGGGAGCTGTTTTTT
-,TRBD1,TRBV6-5,TRBJ1-1,CASSLGVGTDYSEAFF,TGTGCCAGCAGTCTGGGTGTGGGGACAGATTATAGTGAAGCTTTCTTT
few,-,TRBV6-1,TRBJ1-1,CASSDGGTTEAFF,TGTGCCAGTAGTGACGGGGGAACCACTGAAGCTTTCTTT
-,-,TRBV5-5,TRBJ2-5,CASSLRSMEETQYF,TGTGCCAGCAGCTTGCGGTCCATGGAAGAGACCCAGTACTTC
-,-,TRBV20-1,TRBJ2-3,CSPFMNTQYF,TGCAGTCCTTTTATGAATACGCAGTATTTT
few,TRBD2,TRBV4-1,TRBJ2-5,CASSQLPLLAGVETQYF,TGCGCCAGCAGCCAGCTCCCTCTACTAGCGGGAGTGGAGACCCAGTACTTC